This T cell receptor beta chain was identified in a study of T cells in Graves' hyperthyroidism and ophthalmopathy. Points from the study as a whole: Ophthalmopathy cases were set apart from stable hyperthyroidism by a 13 V-J model.

RNA transcripts provided the source from which TCR beta CDR3 regions were amplified. RT-PCR in the first round (using the HTBI primer set) targeted the TCR CDR3. TCRdb reprocessed the multiplex PCR reads via MiXCR and lists one record per CDR3 protein. The sample includes about 400,000 distinct CDR3 sequences, about a sixth of them seen just once. This clonotype was found many times. What it binds is unknown. Looked up from germline, CDR1 is SGHRS and CDR2 is YFSETQ. V shed 4 bases, J shed 5 bases, and the junction held 6 bases outside the gene matches. The length of the CDR3 is 16 residues. Fresh peripheral blood, around 11 ml of it, supplied the PBMCs.

V and J are TRBV5-1 and TRBJ1-6; TRBD1 aligns across 10 bases. Sequenced material: blood. This clonotype originated in a woman between 18 and 30 years old with Graves' hyperthyroidism. This chain's CDR3 is CASSPPGQGNNSPLHF. The CDR3 coding sequence is TGCGCCAGCAGCCCTCCGGGACAGGGGAATAATTCACCCCTCCACTTT.